The text below deals with one T cell receptor (beta chain). Its specificity is not known. Measured with immunoSEQ multiplex PCR; TCRdb has only the in-frame clones, and not every one. The data contain about 590,000 clones, 95% to 96% of them seen just once; the ten biggest clones take up 0.1% to 0.11%. This specimen belongs to a study of shared clonotypes between healthy human individuals. The naive CD8 subset, CD45RO-negative cells positively selected for CCR7, excluded terminally differentiated effector memory CD45RA+ cells. CDR3 length: 17 amino acids. Germline lookup yields CDR1 SGDLS and CDR2 YYNGEE. V lost 4 bases to trimming and J lost 1 base; unmatched junction nucleotides: 14. General study results and limits: The sampled material consisted only of blood, and tissue repertoires are likely to differ. The study's rarefaction showed incomplete sorted-subset sequencing despite large depth. A handful of donors had around 5.2% of their naive CD4 clonotypes in common. Naive subsets generally had larger estimated richness than memory subsets.

The TCR comes from a woman in her 30s in good health. Sequenced sample: naive CD8+ T cells sorted from blood. V is TRBV9 and J is TRBJ2-7, with 7 bases fitting TRBD1. This CDR3 reads CASSPIPDRSFSYEQYF. The CDR3 DNA sequence: TGTGCCAGCAGCCCCATACCGGACAGGAGCTTTTCCTACGAGCAGTACTTC.